This TCR beta chain was captured by sequencing in a study of identical twins. Findings and caveats of the study: Conclusions leaned on cross-sectional statistical analysis and did not track the same donors over time. The models gave estimates that fell short of the out-of-frame TCR alpha sharing seen in monozygotic twins. Out-of-frame alpha sequences shared by twins showed excess low generation probability.

The CDR3 is made up of 18 amino acids. The V segment lost 2 bases and the J segment 4 bases; nucleotides outside the gene matches: 12. Germline V gene data show CDR1 as MGHDK and CDR2 as SYGVNS. A word on this clonotype: The antigen remains undetermined.

Each cDNA held unique molecular identifiers, and template switching gave it a universal primer site. Using its own MiXCR run on the 5' RACE reads, TCRdb lists one record per CDR3 protein. The sample consists of about 280,000 distinct CDR3 sequences, more than 6.5% of them appearing once. The data also belong to a second study, concerning yellow fever vaccine responses in identical twins.

The gene calls are TRBV25-1 and TRBJ2-5, with 11 nucleotides matching TRBD1. The sequenced material came from memory (CD45RO+) T cells sorted from blood. The origin of this receptor is a woman aged 18-29 years in good health. CDR3 in amino acids: CASSEDLSGQGAGETQYF. The CDR3, as DNA: TGTGCCAGCAGTGAAGACCTATCCGGACAGGGGGCCGGAGAGACCCAGTACTTC.